Following are 26 T cell receptor beta chains from one sample sequenced in a study of graft-versus-host responses after intestinal transplantation. TCRdb keeps only in-frame clones here, not all; method: immunoSEQ multiplex PCR. The sample carries approximately 25,000 clones, over 85% recorded once. The sample was PBMCs, taken 18 days after transplant. The receptors shown here come from a human patient who received an intestinal transplant, so some T cells may come from the graft donor.

The genes are TRBV5-6 and TRBJ1-2, with D maybe TRBD1 (6 bases). The CDR3 is 16 residues long. CDR1 is SGHDT and CDR2 is YYEEEE in the germline V gene. V lost 4 bases and J 0 bases, leaving 16 bases between the germline ends. CDR3 in amino acids: CASSATGLDPNYGYTF. CDR3 bases: TGTGCCAGCAGCGCGACAGGTTTAGATCCTAACTATGGCTACACCTTC.

The chain couples TRBV19 to TRBJ1-1; D unclear. This CDR3 contains 14 residues. Germline values: CDR1 LNHDA, CDR2 SQIVND (reference sequence). Trimming cost V 5 bases and J 1 base, with 11 bases left between them. The CDR3 region is CASSPLTANTEAFF. CDR3 DNA: TGTGCCAGTAGTCCCCTTACAGCGAACACTGAAGCTTTCTTT.

The genes are TRBV7-2 and TRBJ2-7; the D gene could be TRBD1 or TRBD2 (5 bases each). V gave up 5 bases and J gave up 6 bases, with 23 bases separating them. CDR1 and CDR2 from the germline V gene are SGHTA and FQGNSA. The CDR3 runs 16 residues. The CDR3 region is CASSDQTGPSSTEQYF. For the CDR3, the DNA is TGTGCCAGCAGCGACCAGACGGGACCTAGCTCAACCGAGCAGTACTTC.

This chain connects TRBV28 to TRBJ1-3; D is ambiguous. V was clipped by 2 bases and J by 0 bases, with 11 bases between them. The CDR3 length is 16 residues. The germline gives CDR1 MDHEN, CDR2 SYDVKM. CDR3 loop: CASSLRGFLSGNTIYF. The CDR3 nucleotides read TGTGCCAGCAGTTTACGCGGATTCCTCTCTGGAAACACCATATATTTT.

This clone was picked up one time. This chain links TRBV10-3 with TRBJ2-2; D is perhaps TRBD2 (7 bases). Trimming removed 10 bases at V and 3 bases at J, with 18 bases between. Germline V CDR1 and CDR2: ENHRY, SYGVKD. This CDR3 has 15 amino acids. CDR3 amino acids: CATYNGGQYTGELFF. The CDR3 nucleotides read TGTGCCACCTACAACGGGGGGCAATACACCGGGGAGCTGTTTTTT.

The CDR3 here is CASSLEQGGQPQHF. CDR3 DNA sequence: TGTGCCAGCAGCTTAGAGCAGGGGGGTCAGCCCCAGCATTTT. This chain joins TRBV11-2 and TRBJ1-5; 7 bases align to TRBD1. With V trimmed by 0 bases and J by 6 bases, 2 bases remained unmatched. Per germline, CDR1 SGHAT and CDR2 FQNNGV. The CDR3 runs to 14 residues. Filled out from reference TRBV11-2 and TRBJ1-5, the complete variable domain reads EAGVAQSPRYKIIEKRQSVAFWCNPISGHATLYWYQQILGQGPKLLIQFQNNGVVDDSQLPKDRFSAERLKGVDSTLKIQPAKLEDSAVYLCASSLEQGGQPQHFGDGTRLSIL.

This chain links TRBV7-6 with TRBJ2-1; a possible D gene is TRBD2 (6 bases). The CDR3 runs 12 residues. V was cut by 5 bases and J by 10 bases, with 12 bases left in between. Germline V gives CDR1 SGHVS, CDR2 FNYEAQ. CDR3 amino acids: CASSRMGGEQFF. CDR3 sequence (DNA): TGTGCCAGCAGCCGGATGGGGGGAGAGCAGTTCTTC.

This chain uses TRBV6-1 with TRBJ1-2, with TRBD1 matching 9 bases. CDR3 length: 16 amino acids. J was trimmed by 4 bases and V by 3 bases; bases with no gene match: 9. The germline CDR1 and CDR2 sequences are MNHNS and SASEGT. The CDR3 region has the DNA TGTGCCAGCAGTGACGCAGGCGGGACAGGGCTCTATGGCTACACCTTC. The encoded protein is CASSDAGGTGLYGYTF.

A few counts support this clone. Other DNA variants within this sample encode the same CDR3. This sequence joins TRBV5-5 and TRBJ1-2; 10 nucleotides line up with TRBD1. The germline gives CDR1 SGHKS, CDR2 YYEKEE (reference sequence). This CDR3 has 15 amino acids. V lost 1 base and J lost 7; bases outside the gene matches: 7. The CDR3 is CASSLWGQGSGGYTF. CDR3 bases: TGTGCCAGCAGCTTGTGGGGACAGGGGAGTGGTGGCTACACCTTC.

V and J are TRBV18 and TRBJ2-1; maybe TRBD1 (6 bases). Deletions cut 2 bases from V and 5 bases from J, with 10 bases between. Germline CDR1 is KGHSH and CDR2 is LQKENI. The CDR3 consists of 14 residues. Written as DNA, the CDR3 is TGTGCCAGCTCACCAGGGGGCCTAAACAATGAGCAGTTCTTC. Residues: CASSPGGLNNEQFF.

The rearrangement uses TRBV10-2 and TRBJ2-7; perhaps TRBD2 as D (6 bases). The V gene lost 6 bases and the J gene lost 5 bases, with 8 bases spanning the gap. The CDR3 sequence is 11 residues long. In germline, CDR1 is WSHSY, CDR2 SAAADI. The CDR3, as DNA: TGCGCCAGCAGACTAGCCGACGAGCAGTACTTC. Protein: CASRLADEQYF.

V and J are TRBV6-1 and TRBJ2-1; 8 nucleotides match TRBD2. The CDR3 has 13 residues. CDR1 is MNHNS, CDR2 SASEGT, per germline. Unmatched junction bases numbered 4, after V lost 6 bases and J lost 6 bases. The CDR3 sequence: CASSGGAINEQFF. CDR3 coding DNA: TGTGCCAGCAGCGGGGGGGCCATCAATGAGCAGTTCTTC.

This chain connects TRBV4-2 to TRBJ1-6; D might be TRBD1 (6 bases). In germline, CDR1 is LGHNA, CDR2 YNFKEQ. CDR3 size: 15 residues. With 3 bases removed from V and 10 bases from J, the gap between germline ends came to 16 bases. In DNA, the CDR3 is TGTGCCAGCAGCCAGAGCACAGGGAGAGGCTCACCCCTCCACTTT. It is translated as CASSQSTGRGSPLHF.

The chain recombines TRBV7-8 with TRBJ1-4, with D perhaps TRBD1 (5 bases). V lost 8 bases to trimming and J lost 8 bases, with 24 bases between them. Germline-derived CDR1 and CDR2 are SGHVS and FQNEAQ. The CDR3 loop spans 16 amino acids. The CDR3 coding sequence is TGTGCCAGCGGCGACGGGCAGGCCCACCGGGGGGAAAAACTGTTTTTT. It yields the protein CASGDGQAHRGEKLFF.

The rearrangement uses TRBV7-3 and TRBJ2-3, with 8 bases aligning to TRBD2. J was trimmed by 2 bases and V by 5 bases; bases with no gene match: 12. CDR1 and CDR2 (germline): SGHTA, FQGTGA. CDR3 length: 17 amino acids. The CDR3 DNA follows: TGTGCCAGCAGCCAAGGGGCGGGGGGCCCAAACACAGATACGCAGTATTTT. It translates to CASSQGAGGPNTDTQYF.

The chain combines TRBV19 with TRBJ1-1; 8 bases fit TRBD1. CDR1 and CDR2 from the germline V gene are LNHDA and SQIVND (reference sequence). V lost 1 base and J lost 1; bases outside the gene matches: 8. The CDR3 is 17 amino acids. Here the CDR3 reads CASSIVGRGLPNTEAFF. The CDR3 nucleotides are TGTGCCAGTAGTATAGTCGGCAGGGGGCTTCCGAACACTGAAGCTTTCTTT. The complete variable domain, with remaining parts taken from reference TRBV19 and TRBJ1-1, reads DGGITQSPKYLFRKEGQNVTLSCEQNLNHDAMYWYRQDPGQGLRLIYYSQIVNDFQKGDIAEGYSVSREKKESFPLTVTSAQKNPTAFYLCASSIVGRGLPNTEAFFGQGTRLTVV.

The rearrangement joins TRBV6-1 to TRBJ2-3, with D uncertain. The germline V gene encodes CDR1 MNHNS and CDR2 SASEGT. Trimming removed 2 bases at V and 2 bases at J, with 14 bases between. The CDR3 covers 16 residues. The CDR3 bases are TGTGCCAGCAGTGAATACCTCGAACAGCCCACAGATACGCAGTATTTT. Protein: CASSEYLEQPTDTQYF.

V gene TRBV5-4 combines with J gene TRBJ1-3, with TRBD1 matching over 10 bases. Trimming took 4 bases from V and 2 from J; bases not matched to a gene: 3. In germline, CDR1 is SGHNT, CDR2 YYREEE (reference sequence). The length of the CDR3 is 15 residues. CDR3 sequence (DNA): TGTGCCAGCAGCCCAGGGACAGGGGCTGGAAACACCATATATTTT. Translation gives CASSPGTGAGNTIYF.

The chain uses TRBV15 and TRBJ1-1; D is unclear. This CDR3 is 13 amino acids long. CDR1 and CDR2 (germline): LNHNV, YYDKDF (reference sequence). The V end lost 1 base, the J end lost 7 bases, and 10 bases lay between the germline ends. The CDR3 spells CATSRARSLEAFF. The CDR3 bases are TGTGCCACCAGCAGAGCCAGGAGCCTTGAAGCTTTCTTT.

V is TRBV30 and J is TRBJ2-7, with TRBD1 identical over 9 bases. Trimming at V came to 5 bases and at J to 0 bases, leaving 5 bases not matched to a gene. The germline CDR1 and CDR2 sequences are GTSNPN and SVGIG (reference sequence). This CDR3 is 14 amino acids long. DNA of the CDR3: TGTGCCTGGGACCGGGACAGGGTCTCCTACGAGCAGTACTTC. Protein sequence: CAWDRDRVSYEQYF.

The rearrangement links TRBV4-1 to TRBJ2-2; 9 positions match TRBD1. The CDR3 is 15 residues long. Germline CDR1 is MGHRA and CDR2 is YSYEKL. The junction had 14 bases not matched to a gene; V was cut back by 9 bases and J by 9 bases. As DNA, the CDR3 is TGCGCCAGTAACAACCTAGGACAGGGGATCAGGGAGCTGTTTTTT. Translated, it gives CASNNLGQGIRELFF.

The gene calls are TRBV9 and TRBJ1-2; D is uncertain. V was clipped by 3 bases and J by 7 bases, with 13 bases between them. The germline V gene encodes CDR1 SGDLS and CDR2 YYNGEE. The CDR3 runs 13 residues. The CDR3 here is CASSEIGVSGYTF. Written as DNA, the CDR3 is TGTGCCAGCAGCGAGATCGGGGTTTCTGGCTACACCTTC.

The chain uses TRBV18 and TRBJ1-1; 7 bases agree with TRBD1. Germline V gene sequence: CDR1 KGHSH, CDR2 LQKENI. J was trimmed by 4 bases and V by 3 bases; bases with no gene match: 17. The CDR3 has 18 amino acids. The CDR3 protein is CASSPIEGALVGGTEAFF. In DNA form, the CDR3 reads TGTGCCAGCTCACCCATTGAGGGGGCGCTGGTTGGGGGCACTGAAGCTTTCTTT.

V gene TRBV5-4 combines with J gene TRBJ2-5, with D maybe TRBD2 (5 bases). The CDR3 is 16 amino acids. The germline CDR1 and CDR2 sequences are SGHNT and YYREEE (reference sequence). The V and J ends lost 4 bases and 2 bases respectively, with 18 bases between them. The CDR3 bases are TGTGCCAGCAGCGATGGACTCCCCATCGAACAAGAGACCCAGTACTTC. Translated: CASSDGLPIEQETQYF.

This chain joins TRBV4-1 and TRBJ1-1; maybe TRBD1 (5 bases). The V gene's germline CDR1 is MGHRA and CDR2 YSYEKL. Trimming removed 0 bases at V and 4 bases at J, with 15 bases between. This CDR3 is built from 16 residues. CDR3 amino acids: CASSQDSGFRGTEAFF. Written as DNA, the CDR3 is TGCGCCAGCAGCCAAGATTCGGGCTTTAGGGGCACTGAAGCTTTCTTT.

The V and J genes are TRBV27 and TRBJ2-7; no clear D gene. This CDR3 is 16 amino acids long. V was cut by 0 bases and J by 3 bases, with 15 bases left in between. Germline CDR1 MNHEY, CDR2 SMNVEV (reference sequence). The chain's CDR3 is CASSLSGPGWGYEQYF. The DNA of the CDR3 is TGTGCCAGCAGTTTATCAGGGCCCGGTTGGGGCTACGAGCAGTACTTC.